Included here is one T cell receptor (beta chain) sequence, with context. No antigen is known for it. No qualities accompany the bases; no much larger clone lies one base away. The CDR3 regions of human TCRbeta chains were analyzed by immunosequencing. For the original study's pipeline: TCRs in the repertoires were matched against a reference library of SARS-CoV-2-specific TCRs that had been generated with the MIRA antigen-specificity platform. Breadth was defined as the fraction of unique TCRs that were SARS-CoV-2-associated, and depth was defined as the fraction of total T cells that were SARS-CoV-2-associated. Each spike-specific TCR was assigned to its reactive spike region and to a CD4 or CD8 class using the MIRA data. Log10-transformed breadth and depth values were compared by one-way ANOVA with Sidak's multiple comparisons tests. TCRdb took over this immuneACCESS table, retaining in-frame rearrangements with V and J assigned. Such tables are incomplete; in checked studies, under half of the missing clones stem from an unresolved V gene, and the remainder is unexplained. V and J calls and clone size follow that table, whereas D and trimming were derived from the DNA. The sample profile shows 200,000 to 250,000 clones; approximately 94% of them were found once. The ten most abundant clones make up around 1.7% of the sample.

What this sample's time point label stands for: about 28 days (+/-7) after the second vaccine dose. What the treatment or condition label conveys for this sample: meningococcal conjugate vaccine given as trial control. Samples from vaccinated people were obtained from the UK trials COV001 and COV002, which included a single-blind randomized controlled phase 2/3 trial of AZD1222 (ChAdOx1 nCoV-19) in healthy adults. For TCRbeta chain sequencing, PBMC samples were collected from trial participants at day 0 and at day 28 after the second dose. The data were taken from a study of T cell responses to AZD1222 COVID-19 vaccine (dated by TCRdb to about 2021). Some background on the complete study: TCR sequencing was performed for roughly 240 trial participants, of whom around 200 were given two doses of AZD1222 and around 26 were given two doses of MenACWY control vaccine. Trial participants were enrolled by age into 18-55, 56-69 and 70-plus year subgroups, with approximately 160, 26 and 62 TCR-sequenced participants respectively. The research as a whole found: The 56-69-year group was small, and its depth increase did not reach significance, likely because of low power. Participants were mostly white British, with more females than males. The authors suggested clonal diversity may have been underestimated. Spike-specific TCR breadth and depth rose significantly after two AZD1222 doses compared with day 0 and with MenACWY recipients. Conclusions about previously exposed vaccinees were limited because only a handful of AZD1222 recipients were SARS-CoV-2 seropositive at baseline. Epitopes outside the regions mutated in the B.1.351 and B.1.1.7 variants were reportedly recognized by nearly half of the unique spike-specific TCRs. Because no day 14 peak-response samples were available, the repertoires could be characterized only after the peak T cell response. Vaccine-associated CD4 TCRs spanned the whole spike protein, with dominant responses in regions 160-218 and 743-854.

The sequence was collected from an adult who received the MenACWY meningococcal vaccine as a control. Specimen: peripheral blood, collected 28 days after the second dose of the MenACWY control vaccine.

CDR3 protein: CASSKVEGEAMEETQYF. The bases are TGTGCCAGCAGCAAAGTGGAGGGGGAGGCAATGGAAGAGACCCAGTACTTC. Recombination connected TRBV21-1 to TRBJ2-5. TRBV21-1 is listed as a pseudogene. Inclusive of the bounding cysteine and phenylalanine, the CDR3 is 17 residues long. The entry retains the CDR3 DNA only, 51 bases that are in frame from base 1.